The present T cell receptor (beta chain) was sequenced within a study of cytomegalovirus exposure and HLA in healthy donors. Overall study results and limits: Reports indicated that the classifier achieved high specificity and sensitivity in diagnosing cytomegalovirus status. A list of roughly 160 TCR beta chains associated with cytomegalovirus was given.

Details on this clone: What it binds is not known.

V was clipped by 0 bases and J by 0 bases, with 11 bases between them. This CDR3 is built from 16 residues. The germline gives CDR1 MGHRA, CDR2 YSYEKL. Vbeta (60) and Jbeta (13) primers were used in the PCR. Clones were sequenced by immunoSEQ multiplex PCR, and TCRdb holds only the in-frame ones, with some missing. The data hold about 150,000 clones, with roughly three quarters observed a single time. This TCR came from a human donor in good health. This chain joins TRBV4-1 and TRBJ1-2; weak D call: TRBD1 (5 bases). Source material: PBMCs. CDR3 nucleotides: TGCGCCAGCAGCCAAGATCTGGCAGGGTCTAACTATGGCTACACCTTC. Amino acids: CASSQDLAGSNYGYTF.